The rows below give T cell receptor beta chains drawn from one sample of a study of human thymus T cells. Generated by immunoSEQ multiplex PCR, the TCRdb table keeps only in-frame clones and is missing some. The data contain about 60,000 clones, approximately 93% of them singletons. Sequencing was done on a sample of blood. Receptors were obtained from a boy under two years old with a congenital heart defect but otherwise immunologically healthy. CDR3s include the opening cysteine and the closing phenylalanine or tryptophan. Each record gives: D gene, J gene, V gene, clone size, CDR3 DNA, CDR3 protein. A D gene is named only where the DNA matches it firmly. Clone size, where shown, is once, few, many, or a class for clones that have expanded.

d_call: -; j_call: TRBJ2-2; v_call: TRBV6-5; clone_size: -; cdr3_nt: TGTGCCAGCAGTTACGACAACACCGGGGAGCTGTTTTTT; cdr3_aa: CASSYDNTGELFF
d_call: -; j_call: TRBJ2-7; v_call: TRBV6-6; clone_size: -; cdr3_nt: TGTGCCAGCACTATAAAGGGAGGCTACGAGCAGTACTTC; cdr3_aa: CASTIKGGYEQYF
d_call: TRBD1; j_call: TRBJ2-3; v_call: TRBV7-2; clone_size: -; cdr3_nt: TGTGCCAGCAGCCCGGGACAGGGGGCGACAGATACGCAGTATTTT; cdr3_aa: CASSPGQGATDTQYF
d_call: -; j_call: TRBJ1-2; v_call: TRBV6-6; clone_size: -; cdr3_nt: TGTGCCAGCAGTTACGAGGGTTTGGGGGGCTACACCTTC; cdr3_aa: CASSYEGLGGYTF
d_call: TRBD1; j_call: TRBJ1-2; v_call: TRBV28; clone_size: -; cdr3_nt: TGTGCCAGCAGAACAGGGGAAAGAGGCTATGGCTACACCTTC; cdr3_aa: CASRTGERGYGYTF
d_call: -; j_call: TRBJ1-5; v_call: TRBV6-6; clone_size: few; cdr3_nt: TGTGCCAGCAGTAGCAATCAGCCCCAGCATTTT; cdr3_aa: CASSSNQPQHF
d_call: TRBD2; j_call: TRBJ2-4; v_call: TRBV6-1; clone_size: -; cdr3_nt: TGTGCCAGCAGTGTACTAGCGGGGGGTCAAAACATTCAGTACTTC; cdr3_aa: CASSVLAGGQNIQYF
d_call: TRBD2; j_call: TRBJ2-1; v_call: TRBV14; clone_size: -; cdr3_nt: TGTGCCAGCAGCCGGACTAGCGGCTACAATGAGCAGTTCTTC; cdr3_aa: CASSRTSGYNEQFF
d_call: -; j_call: TRBJ1-1; v_call: TRBV19; clone_size: once; cdr3_nt: TGTGCCAGTAGTATATTAACAGGGATGAACACTGAAGCTTTCTTT; cdr3_aa: CASSILTGMNTEAFF
d_call: -; j_call: TRBJ1-5; v_call: TRBV11-2; clone_size: -; cdr3_nt: TGTGCCAGCAGCTTAGGAGGGACCGCTAATGGGCCCCAGCATTTT; cdr3_aa: CASSLGGTANGPQHF
d_call: -; j_call: TRBJ2-5; v_call: TRBV27; clone_size: -; cdr3_nt: TGTGCCAGCAAAGCTAGCGCCGAGACCCAGTACTTC; cdr3_aa: CASKASAETQYF
d_call: -; j_call: TRBJ1-2; v_call: TRBV6-1; clone_size: -; cdr3_nt: TGTGCCAGCAGGGACTATGGCTACACCTTC; cdr3_aa: CASRDYGYTF
d_call: TRBD1; j_call: TRBJ2-1; v_call: TRBV29-1; clone_size: -; cdr3_nt: TGCAGCGCGCGCGACAGGGGGGGCTCCTACAATGAGCAGTTCTTC; cdr3_aa: CSARDRGGSYNEQFF
d_call: TRBD1; j_call: TRBJ1-4; v_call: TRBV6-1; clone_size: -; cdr3_nt: TGTGCCGTATTAGGGGGCTTGAATGAAAAACTGTTTTTT; cdr3_aa: CAVLGGLNEKLFF
d_call: TRBD2; j_call: TRBJ2-5; v_call: TRBV7-9; clone_size: -; cdr3_nt: TGTGCCAGCAGCCCCGGACTAGCGGGAGTCGAGACCCAGTACTTC; cdr3_aa: CASSPGLAGVETQYF
d_call: -; j_call: TRBJ2-5; v_call: TRBV2; clone_size: once; cdr3_nt: TGTGCCAGCAGGGCTCGGGGGTACCAAGAGACCCAGTACTTC; cdr3_aa: CASRARGYQETQYF
d_call: -; j_call: TRBJ1-5; v_call: TRBV27; clone_size: -; cdr3_nt: TGTGCCAGCAGTTTGAGGGGATCCAATCAGCCCCAGCATTTT; cdr3_aa: CASSLRGSNQPQHF
d_call: -; j_call: TRBJ1-5; v_call: TRBV7-2; clone_size: -; cdr3_nt: TGTGCCAGCAGCTTACCGGGACGGGAGAAGCCCCAGCATTTT; cdr3_aa: CASSLPGREKPQHF
d_call: TRBD1; j_call: TRBJ1-2; v_call: TRBV11-3; clone_size: -; cdr3_nt: TGTGCCAGCAGCCTTCGACAGGGGGACTATGGCTACACCTTC; cdr3_aa: CASSLRQGDYGYTF
d_call: -; j_call: TRBJ2-1; v_call: TRBV2; clone_size: once; cdr3_nt: TGTGCCAGCAGTGTAATTAGGTGGGAGCAGTTCTTC; cdr3_aa: CASSVIRWEQFF
d_call: -; j_call: TRBJ2-3; v_call: TRBV12-5; clone_size: once; cdr3_nt: TGTGCTAGTGGTTTGGTTCGGGCCGGCACAGATACGCAGTATTTT; cdr3_aa: CASGLVRAGTDTQYF
d_call: TRBD1; j_call: TRBJ2-3; v_call: TRBV28; clone_size: -; cdr3_nt: TGTGCCAGCAGTTTTAGATATGCCAGGGGGACCTTACCGGATACGCAGTATTTT; cdr3_aa: CASSFRYARGTLPDTQYF
d_call: -; j_call: TRBJ2-1; v_call: TRBV27; clone_size: -; cdr3_nt: TGTGCCAGCAGGCTGAGCTCCTACAATGAGCAGTTCTTC; cdr3_aa: CASRLSSYNEQFF